This TCR beta chain was recovered during a study of T cells in localized non-small cell lung cancer. Study-wide results and caveats: Sequencing was limited to one tumor region, leaving the possibility of heterogeneity open. In uninvolved adjacent lung, T cell clonality reached its highest value, exceeding tumor.

Method: immunoSEQ multiplex PCR; TCRdb's copy keeps in-frame clones and lacks some. The sample lists 2,000 to 2,500 clones; roughly two fifths were seen once. Regarding this clone: Its cognate antigen is unknown.

This clonotype originated in a male donor older than 55 with stage II squamous cell lung carcinoma. The source was lung tumor tissue, collected before any cancer treatment.

CDR3 region: CASSLNGRADEQFF. DNA for the CDR3: TGTGCCAGCAGTTTGAACGGGAGGGCCGATGAGCAGTTCTTC. The chain combines TRBV28 with TRBJ2-1; 8 bases are shared with TRBD2. Germline V lookup: CDR1 MDHEN, CDR2 SYDVKM. The V segment lost 3 bases and the J segment 8 bases; nucleotides outside the gene matches: 6. CDR3 length: 14 amino acids. Full variable domain (remainder filled in from reference TRBV28 and TRBJ2-1): DVKVTQSSRYLVKRTGEKVFLECVQDMDHENMFWYRQDPGLGLRLIYFSYDVKMKEKGDIPEGYSVSREKKERFSLILESASTNQTSMYLCASSLNGRADEQFFGPGTRLTVL.